Following are 25 T cell receptor beta chains from one sample sequenced in a study of Graves' ophthalmopathy and Graves' hyperthyroidism. Amplification of TCR beta CDR3 regions used RNA transcripts. RT-PCR in the first round used HTBI primers; a second-round multiplex PCR followed. MiXCR, applied by TCRdb to the multiplex PCR reads, yields one record per CDR3 protein. Found here are more than 550,000 distinct CDR3 sequences, just over 40% of them singletons; the top ten hold more than 2.5%. The sequencing input was peripheral blood. These receptors were obtained from an adult man with Graves' ophthalmopathy.

This clonotype was recorded at least ten times. The rearrangement joins TRBV10-3 to TRBJ1-1, with 7 bases fitting TRBD1. V dropped 5 bases and J dropped 0; count of bases not matched to a gene: 9. The germline CDR1 and CDR2 sequences are ENHRY and SYGVKD. The CDR3 contains 16 residues. The CDR3 spells CAISKTAGTVNTEAFF. CDR3 in DNA: TGTGCCATCAGTAAGACTGCCGGGACAGTGAACACTGAAGCTTTCTTT.

This clonotype appeared many times. The chain joins TRBV5-1 to TRBJ1-2; TRBD1 agrees at 7 bases. This CDR3 is built from 15 residues. V lost 2 bases and J lost 4; bases outside the gene matches: 8. In germline, CDR1 is SGHRS, CDR2 YFSETQ. The CDR3 DNA follows: TGCGCCAGCAGCTTTCTTTCGACAGGGATCTATGGCTACACCTTC. Its translation is CASSFLSTGIYGYTF.

With respect to this clonotype: One end of the junction does not line up with germline, which may come from a read error. V is TRBV7-2 and J is TRBJ1-3; 7 nucleotides line up with TRBD1. From germline, CDR1 is SGHTA and CDR2 FQGNSA. This CDR3 spans 17 amino acids. The CDR3 here is CASRPWTGPSSENTIYF. CDR3 DNA sequence: TGTGCCAGCAGACCCTGGACAGGACCTTCCTCTGAAAACACCATATATTTT.

CDR3 sequence: CATLGRMNTEAFF. In DNA, the CDR3 is TGTGCCACCCTGGGCAGGATGAACACTGAAGCTTTCTTT. The chain carries TRBV10-3 and TRBJ1-1; unclear D gene. Trimming removed 10 bases at V and 0 bases at J, with 12 bases between. Germline V gene data show CDR1 as ENHRY and CDR2 as SYGVKD. The length of the CDR3 is 13 residues.

Many counts were recorded for this clonotype. V gene TRBV12-3 or TRBV12-4 combines with J gene TRBJ1-1; D gene uncertain. Trimming removed 4 bases at V and 4 bases at J, with 10 bases between. The length of the CDR3 is 13 residues. The CDR3 nucleotides read TGTGCCAGCAGTTCCCTGGACGGCACTGAAGCTTTCTTT. Amino acids: CASSSLDGTEAFF.

The V call is TRBV2, the J call TRBJ2-5; tentative D call: TRBD1 (6 bases). Germline V gene lookup returns CDR1 SNHLY and CDR2 FYNNEI. CDR3 length: 13 amino acids. Trimming removed 7 bases at V and 4 bases at J, with 13 bases between. CDR3 sequence (DNA): TGTGCCAGCATTCCACAGGGAGCAGAGACCCAGTACTTC. This encodes CASIPQGAETQYF.

The chain is built from TRBV19 and TRBJ1-1; D is possibly TRBD1 (5 bases). V was clipped by 3 bases and J by 3 bases, with 20 bases between them. The CDR3 length is 17 residues. The germline V gene has CDR1 LNHDA and CDR2 SQIVND (reference sequence). CDR3 amino acids: CASSMYRGGTGDTEAFF. The CDR3 DNA follows: TGTGCCAGTAGTATGTATAGGGGAGGCACCGGGGACACTGAAGCTTTCTTT.

In the case of this clonotype: With a much larger clone just one base away, this may be a read error. The rearrangement joins TRBV19 to TRBJ1-1; a possible D gene is TRBD1 (6 bases). Germline lookup yields CDR1 LNHDA and CDR2 SQIVND (reference sequence). The CDR3 is made up of 14 amino acids. V was trimmed by 8 bases and J by 6 bases, leaving 19 bases between them. The CDR3 protein is CASRSRGGASEAFF. CDR3 in DNA: TGTGCCAGTCGTAGCCGGGGGGGCGCTTCTGAAGCTTTCTTT.

The V gene is TRBV7-8, the J gene TRBJ1-2, with D possibly TRBD1 on 5 matching bases. Germline V lookup: CDR1 SGHVS, CDR2 FQNEAQ. This CDR3 is 17 amino acids long. Trimming left V 7 bases short and J 1 base short, with 22 bases between. CDR3 DNA: TGTGCCAGCATGACCCTTTTATGGGGGGTCAGTAACTATGGCTACACCTTC. Translated: CASMTLLWGVSNYGYTF. The variable domain in full, with the rest retrieved from reference TRBV7-8 and TRBJ1-2, is GAGVSQSPRYKVAKRGQDVALRCDPISGHVSLFWYQQALGQGPEFLTYFQNEAQLDKSGLPSDRFFAERPEGSVSTLKIQRTQQEDSAVYLCASMTLLWGVSNYGYTFGSGTRLTVV.

This clonotype was found many times. V gene TRBV10-3 combines with J gene TRBJ2-2; D ambiguous. Germline values: CDR1 ENHRY, CDR2 SYGVKD. V was cut by 4 bases and J by 7 bases, with 13 bases left in between. The CDR3 runs to 14 residues. DNA of the CDR3: TGTGCCATCAGTGGCCGATCACTGGACGGGGAGCTGTTTTTT. This translates into CAISGRSLDGELFF.

This clonotype showed up many times. J is TRBJ1-2 and V is TRBV19; no definite D call. CDR1 is LNHDA, CDR2 SQIVND, per germline (reference sequence). This CDR3 is 13 amino acids long. V was clipped by 5 bases and J by 2 bases, with 9 bases between them. Here the CDR3 reads CASSRLSNYGYTF. The CDR3 DNA reads as TGTGCCAGTAGTCGCCTGTCAAACTATGGCTACACCTTC.

The table lists this clonotype with many counts. This chain links TRBV6-6 with TRBJ2-5, with 8 bases identical to TRBD1. Germline CDR1 is MNHNY and CDR2 is SVGAGI (reference sequence). V gave up 7 bases and J gave up 1 base; unmatched junction bases: 8. This CDR3 is 15 amino acids long. CDR3 coding DNA: TGTGCCAGCAATCTAGGACAGGGAGGCCAAGAGACCCAGTACTTC. As protein: CASNLGQGGQETQYF.

The rearrangement joins TRBV7-4 to TRBJ2-7; 11 positions match TRBD1. The CDR3 consists of 14 residues. J was trimmed by 5 bases and V by 11 bases; bases with no gene match: 11. The germline CDR1 and CDR2 sequences are SGHVT and SQSDAQ. The CDR3 loop is CAWSAGQGAHEQYF. CDR3 nucleotides: TGTGCCTGGAGTGCCGGACAGGGGGCCCACGAGCAGTACTTC.

This clonotype came up many times. The CDR3 sequence is CASSYTGGSNQPQHF. The CDR3 DNA is TGTGCCAGTAGTTACACAGGGGGTAGCAATCAGCCCCAGCATTTT. V is TRBV19 and J is TRBJ1-5; 8 bases align to TRBD1. Germline V gene lookup returns CDR1 LNHDA and CDR2 SQIVND (reference sequence). This CDR3 region has 15 residues. Trimming at V came to 5 bases and at J to 0 bases, leaving 3 bases not matched to a gene.

This clonotype was recorded at least ten times. The gene calls are TRBV5-6 and TRBJ1-6, with D perhaps matching TRBD1 (5 bases). The length of the CDR3 is 15 residues. Trimming left V 0 bases short and J 8 bases short, with 12 bases between. The germline V gene encodes CDR1 SGHDT and CDR2 YYEEEE. Written as DNA, the CDR3 is TGTGCCAGCAGCTTGGGTGCGGCGGGGGATTCACCCCTCCACTTT. It codes for CASSLGAAGDSPLHF.

This clonotype was counted a few times. The chain recombines TRBV7-6 with TRBJ1-4; perhaps TRBD1 as D (6 bases). The CDR3 is 15 amino acids. Trimming shortened V by 5 bases and J by 5 bases, and 15 bases separated the two germline ends. Looked up from germline, CDR1 is SGHVS and CDR2 is FNYEAQ. Here the CDR3 DNA reads TGTGCCAGCAGCCGTTACAGGGACCGGAATGAAAAACTGTTTTTT. Its protein product is CASSRYRDRNEKLFF.

This clonotype came up many times. J is TRBJ1-1 and V is TRBV2, with D maybe TRBD1 (5 bases). CDR1 and CDR2 from the germline V gene are SNHLY and FYNNEI. V lost 8 bases to trimming and J lost 2 bases, with 12 bases between them. This CDR3 comprises 13 residues. The CDR3 loop is CASPRDSNTEAFF. Here the CDR3 DNA reads TGTGCCAGCCCGAGGGACTCCAACACTGAAGCTTTCTTT.

The chain carries TRBV25-1 and TRBJ2-6; 7 bases agree with TRBD1. In germline, CDR1 is MGHDK, CDR2 SYGVNS. The CDR3 contains 17 residues. The V segment lost 3 bases and the J segment 2 bases; nucleotides outside the gene matches: 7. CDR3 region: CASSDPDQGAGANVLTF. The CDR3 nucleotides read TGTGCCAGCAGTGACCCCGACCAGGGGGCTGGGGCCAACGTCCTGACTTTC.

The chain links TRBV7-9 to TRBJ2-7; D gene unclear. The CDR3 covers 13 residues. Deletions cut 8 bases from V and 2 bases from J, with 13 bases between. Germline assignment: CDR1 SEHNR and CDR2 FQNEAQ (reference sequence). CDR3 residues: CASSPSITYEQYF. The CDR3 DNA is TGTGCCAGCTCACCCTCGATCACCTACGAGCAGTACTTC.

On this clonotype itself: It may be a read error: a sequence one base away is much more abundant. Because the CDR3 is missing its conserved closing phenylalanine or tryptophan, this is likely a read error. The chain has TRBV7-2 and TRBJ1-2; D call uncertain. V was cut by 0 bases and J by 2 bases, with 10 bases left in between. From germline, CDR1 is SGHTA and CDR2 FQGNSA. This CDR3 contains 15 residues. DNA for the CDR3: TGTGCCAGCAGCTTAGCGAGTTTTGGGAACTATGGCTACACCTCC. Translating gives CASSLASFGNYGYTS.

This clonotype has ten or more counts. The chain has TRBV7-9 and TRBJ1-1; D is possibly TRBD1 (5 bases). Deletions cut 1 base from V and 9 bases from J, with 9 bases between. Germline V CDR1 and CDR2: SEHNR, FQNEAQ (reference sequence). The CDR3 covers 12 residues. The DNA of the CDR3 is TGTGCCAGCAGCTTAGATGCAGGGAAAGCTTTCTTT. Its translation: CASSLDAGKAFF.

V and J are TRBV15 and TRBJ1-5, with TRBD1 as a possible D gene (5 bases). Germline values: CDR1 LNHNV, CDR2 YYDKDF (reference sequence). Between the trimmed V and J ends, which lost 5 bases and 5 bases, there was a span of 16 bases. The CDR3 covers 15 residues. The CDR3 nucleotides read TGTGCCACCAGCCGGGTTGACAGTGGCGATCAGCCCCAGCATTTT. This sequence encodes CATSRVDSGDQPQHF.

The rearrangement uses TRBV6-6 and TRBJ2-5; a weak D match, TRBD2 (5 bases). V was cut by 5 bases and J by 2 bases, with 18 bases left in between. The CDR3 contains 16 residues. The V gene's germline CDR1 is MNHNY and CDR2 SVGAGI (reference sequence). The CDR3 sequence is CASSQSRRGIQETQYF. The DNA of the CDR3 is TGTGCCAGCAGTCAATCCCGAAGAGGGATTCAAGAGACCCAGTACTTC.

The J gene is TRBJ2-5, the V gene TRBV10-3, with 8 bases aligning to TRBD1. CDR3 length equals 15 residues. Germline CDR1 reads ENHRY; CDR2 reads SYGVKD. J lost 5 bases, V lost 10 bases, and 15 bases had no gene match. This chain's CDR3 is CASSPSQGASETQYF. In DNA form, the CDR3 reads TGTGCCAGCAGCCCGAGCCAGGGGGCGAGCGAGACCCAGTACTTC.

Of note for this clonotype: The junction differs from germline at one of its ends, possibly a read error. The chain has TRBV25-1 and TRBJ1-1, with a tentative D call TRBD1 (5 bases). The CDR3 has 13 amino acids. Germline-derived CDR1 and CDR2 are MGHDK and SYGVNS. This CDR3 reads CVSSRDSSTEAFF. Written as DNA, the CDR3 is TGTGTCAGCAGCCGTGACAGTTCCACTGAAGCTTTCTTT.